One and the same sample provided the 12 T cell receptor beta chains below, sequenced in a study of OX40 agonist ivuxolimab in advanced cancers. The library came from the immunoSEQ multiplex PCR assay. TCRdb provides this immuneACCESS table in a form limited to in-frame rearrangements. Some clones are lacking; in checked studies, under half of them reflect an unresolved V gene, and why the rest are absent is not known. This sample is represented by more than 80,000 clones; roughly nine tenths of them were singletons. Of the sample, around 1.5% is held by the ten largest clones. Sequencing was performed on CD4+ or CD8+ T cells sorted from blood, taken in a trial of the OX40 agonist ivuxolimab. These receptors were taken from an adult with an advanced solid tumor such as melanoma, head and neck, liver or kidney cancer.

The V and J genes are TRBV19 and TRBJ1-5; D ambiguous. The CDR3 is made up of 15 amino acids. Germline CDR1 LNHDA, CDR2 SQIVND (reference sequence). Trimming shortened V by 4 bases and J by 6 bases, and 16 bases separated the two germline ends. CDR3: CASSKVRTLGQPQHF. In nucleotides, the CDR3 is TGTGCCAGTAGTAAGGTTAGGACCCTCGGTCAGCCCCAGCATTTT. The full variable domain, in which reference TRBV19 and TRBJ1-5 provide the parts outside the CDR3, is DGGITQSPKYLFRKEGQNVTLSCEQNLNHDAMYWYRQDPGQGLRLIYYSQIVNDFQKGDIAEGYSVSREKKESFPLTVTSAQKNPTAFYLCASSKVRTLGQPQHFGDGTRLSIL.

The gene calls are TRBV7-9 and TRBJ2-7; TRBD2 matches 13 bases. CDR3 length equals 15 residues. The germline gives CDR1 SEHNR, CDR2 FQNEAQ (reference sequence). Germline trimming cut 4 bases from V and 5 bases from J; bases unmatched to any gene: 5. The DNA of the CDR3 is TGTGCCAGCAGCTCCGGGACTAGCGGGAACAACGAGCAGTACTTC. Translating gives CASSSGTSGNNEQYF.

V and J are TRBV19 and TRBJ1-5, with a weak D call TRBD1 (6 bases). V dropped 6 bases and J dropped 4 bases, with 13 bases sitting between them. This CDR3 comprises 14 residues. Germline CDR1 and CDR2: LNHDA and SQIVND (reference sequence). CDR3 protein: CASRRTVGNQPQHF. CDR3 nucleotide sequence: TGTGCCAGTAGGCGGACAGTCGGTAATCAGCCCCAGCATTTT.

The chain employs TRBV5-4 and TRBJ2-5; D ambiguous. V gave up 0 bases and J gave up 2 bases, with 5 bases separating them. Germline V lookup: CDR1 SGHNT, CDR2 YYREEE (reference sequence). The CDR3 runs to 13 residues. The CDR3 bases are TGTGCCAGCAGCTTGGGTCTTCAAGAGACCCAGTACTTC. This encodes CASSLGLQETQYF.

This clone was counted only a few times. The gene calls are TRBV19 and TRBJ1-1; 9 bases line up with TRBD1. There are 14 residues in the CDR3. V lost 4 bases to trimming and J lost 8 bases; unmatched junction nucleotides: 8. CDR1 and CDR2 from the germline V gene are LNHDA and SQIVND (reference sequence). The CDR3 DNA reads as TGTGCCAGTAGTACCCGGGACAGGGTGTTCGAAGCTTTCTTT. It codes for CASSTRDRVFEAFF.

This clone was detected only a few times. This chain uses TRBV7-8 with TRBJ1-1, with 7 bases lining up with TRBD1. The CDR3 runs 14 residues. Per the germline V gene, CDR1 is SGHVS and CDR2 is FQNEAQ. The ends lost 3 bases at V and 1 base at J; junction bases unmatched: 2. In nucleotides, the CDR3 is TGTGCCAGCAGCTTCTACAGGGGGAACACTGAAGCTTTCTTT. Protein sequence: CASSFYRGNTEAFF.

J is TRBJ2-3 and V is TRBV11-3; D is uncertain. The CDR3 length is 15 residues. The V gene's germline CDR1 is SGHNT and CDR2 YENEEA. Trimming removed 0 bases from V and 0 bases from J, with 7 bases in between. This CDR3 reads CASSLDGYSTDTQYF. CDR3 sequence (DNA): TGTGCCAGCAGCTTAGACGGTTATAGCACAGATACGCAGTATTTT.

V is TRBV30 and J is TRBJ1-5; 8 nucleotides line up with TRBD1. Germline-derived CDR1 and CDR2 are GTSNPN and SVGIG (reference sequence). The CDR3 extends over 14 amino acids. With 2 bases clipped from V and 7 bases from J, the junction kept 7 bases outside the gene matches. The CDR3 sequence is CAWSPGQGGQPQHF. CDR3 nucleotide sequence: TGTGCCTGGAGTCCCGGACAGGGAGGGCAGCCCCAGCATTTT. Looking up the rest from reference TRBV30 and TRBJ1-5 gives the full variable domain: SQTIHQWPATLVQPVGSPLSLECTVEGTSNPNLYWYRQAAGRGLQLLFYSVGIGQISSEVPQNLSASRPQDRQFILSSKKLLLSDSGFYLCAWSPGQGGQPQHFGDGTRLSIL.

Only a few counts were recorded for this clone. The J gene is TRBJ1-1, the V gene TRBV7-2; D gene uncertain. V was cut by 5 bases and J by 1 base, with 11 bases left in between. The CDR3 sequence is 14 residues long. Looked up from germline, CDR1 is SGHTA and CDR2 is FQGNSA. The CDR3 region is CASSTWLGNTEAFF. The CDR3 DNA reads as TGTGCCAGCAGCACCTGGCTCGGGAACACTGAAGCTTTCTTT. Complete variable domain (other parts from reference TRBV7-2 and TRBJ1-1): GAGVSQSPSNKVTEKGKDVELRCDPISGHTALYWYRQSLGQGLEFLIYFQGNSAPDKSGLPSDRFSAERTGGSVSTLTIQRTQQEDSAVYLCASSTWLGNTEAFFGQGTRLTVV.

The chain couples TRBV10-3 to TRBJ2-7, with a weak D call TRBD2 (5 bases). Germline V CDR1 and CDR2: ENHRY, SYGVKD. This CDR3 comprises 16 residues. Trimming took 0 bases from V and 0 from J, leaving 12 bases between them. The CDR3 loop reads CAISESRTPASYEQYF. CDR3 in DNA: TGTGCCATCAGTGAGTCGCGGACTCCCGCCTCCTACGAGCAGTACTTC.

The chain is built from TRBV29-1 and TRBJ2-1; D is unclear. This CDR3 spans 15 amino acids. The V gene lost 2 bases and the J gene lost 6 bases, with 17 bases spanning the gap. The germline CDR1 and CDR2 sequences are SQVTM and ANQGSEA. CDR3 nucleotides: TGCAGCGTTGAATATAACGGTGGGGTAGGCAATGAGCAGTTCTTC. Its protein is CSVEYNGGVGNEQFF.

The rearrangement links TRBV19 to TRBJ2-2; D uncertain. V lost 3 bases to trimming and J lost 5 bases, with 10 bases between them. Germline V gene data show CDR1 as LNHDA and CDR2 as SQIVND (reference sequence). This CDR3 region has 14 residues. The CDR3 protein is CASSIVEGTGELFF. CDR3 in DNA: TGTGCCAGTAGTATCGTGGAAGGGACCGGGGAGCTGTTTTTT.